The TCR beta chain described here comes from a study of T cell repertoires in cytomegalovirus infection. Study information: Public TCR beta signature analysis indicated the presence of both CMV infection and matching HLA type.

One entry per CDR3 protein results from TCRdb running MiXCR on the reads. The table has roughly 100,000 distinct CDR3 sequences, roughly 39% seen once. A few counts support this clonotype. Its specificity is unknown. Germline values: CDR1 SGHVS, CDR2 FQNEAQ. The V gene lost 2 bases and the J gene lost 7 bases, with 20 bases spanning the gap. CDR3 length equals 16 residues. The sequence was collected from a human donor in good health (CMV status not recorded). Some clones in this sample may be carry-over from other donors' samples. The specimen was CD8+ T cells from cultured PBMCs, collected from culture after CMV antigen stimulation. The chain links TRBV7-8 to TRBJ1-1; D possibly corresponds to TRBD1 (5 bases). The CDR3 reads CASSLNSQGFKNEAFF. The CDR3, as DNA: TGTGCCAGCAGCTTAAATTCTCAGGGTTTCAAAAATGAAGCTTTCTTT.